This is a list of T cell receptor beta chains from one sample in a study of blood T cell repertoires in COVID-19. The data were produced by immunoSEQ multiplex PCR, yet TCRdb's version contains in-frame clones alone and is incomplete. The sample contains 89,000 or so clones, roughly 85% of which appear only once. Input material: peripheral blood. The receptors stem from a man older than 75 with acute or convalescent COVID-19. Each CDR3 is given with its conserved first and last residue. The D gene is left open where the match is weak. Expanded clones get a size class; other rows say once, few or many, or leave the size out.

size: .
J: TRBJ1-2
V: TRBV2
D: .
CDR3: CASSEVRQNGYTF
DNA: TGTGCCAGCAGTGAAGTCCGACAGAACGGCTACACCTTC

size: .
J: TRBJ2-1
V: TRBV5-8
D: .
CDR3: CASAPYRGANNEQFF
DNA: TGTGCCAGCGCCCCCTACCGTGGGGCAAACAATGAGCAGTTCTTC

size: once
J: TRBJ2-7
V: TRBV6-1
D: .
CDR3: CASSGIAGFELGEQYF
DNA: TGTGCCAGCAGTGGTATCGCGGGATTTGAACTTGGCGAGCAGTACTTC

size: .
J: TRBJ2-2
V: TRBV5-4
D: TRBD1
CDR3: CASSLVDRGPTGELFF
DNA: TGTGCCAGCAGCTTGGTGGACAGGGGGCCAACCGGGGAGCTGTTTTTT

size: .
J: TRBJ2-2
V: TRBV2
D: TRBD1
CDR3: CASRTQGAPGELFF
DNA: TGTGCCAGCAGAACACAGGGGGCCCCCGGGGAGCTGTTTTTT

size: .
J: TRBJ1-3
V: TRBV5-1
D: .
CDR3: CASSISRADSGNTIYF
DNA: TGCGCCAGCAGCATATCCAGGGCGGACTCTGGAAACACCATATATTTT

size: .
J: TRBJ1-2
V: TRBV5-1
D: .
CDR3: CASSSAGQTFGHGYTF
DNA: TGCGCCAGCAGTTCCGCAGGACAGACTTTCGGACATGGCTACACCTTC

size: .
J: TRBJ1-1
V: TRBV7-3
D: .
CDR3: CASSLASGNTEAFF
DNA: TGTGCCAGCAGCTTAGCCTCAGGGAACACTGAAGCTTTCTTT

size: .
J: TRBJ1-1
V: TRBV10-3
D: TRBD1
CDR3: CAISGLDRGDTEAFF
DNA: TGTGCCATCAGTGGCCTGGACAGGGGGGACACTGAAGCTTTCTTT

size: once
J: TRBJ1-5
V: TRBV10-1
D: TRBD1
CDR3: CASSNCTGDSFSNQPQHF
DNA: TGCGCCAGCAGTAATTGTACGGGGGACAGTTTTAGCAATCAGCCCCAGCATTTT

size: few
J: TRBJ2-1
V: TRBV5-4
D: .
CDR3: CASSSNYQGNEQFF
DNA: TGTGCCAGCAGCTCCAACTACCAGGGAAATGAGCAGTTCTTC

size: .
J: TRBJ1-5
V: TRBV7-3
D: TRBD1
CDR3: CASSLRRGHYNQPQHF
DNA: TGTGCCAGCAGCTTAAGGAGGGGGCACTACAATCAGCCCCAGCATTTT

size: .
J: TRBJ1-2
V: TRBV20-1
D: TRBD1
CDR3: CSASRDRSNYGYTF
DNA: TGCAGTGCTAGTCGGGACAGGTCGAACTATGGCTACACCTTC

size: many
J: TRBJ1-4
V: TRBV19
D: TRBD1
CDR3: CASSIQSGTGTEKLFF
DNA: TGTGCCAGTAGTATACAATCCGGGACAGGGACCGAAAAACTGTTTTTT

size: .
J: TRBJ1-2
V: TRBV12-3/TRBV12-4
D: .
CDR3: CASSTTRGYGYTF
DNA: TGTGCCAGCAGTACTACCCGCGGTTATGGCTACACCTTC

size: few
J: TRBJ2-1
V: TRBV18
D: TRBD1
CDR3: CASSPGQNINEQFF
DNA: TGTGCCAGCTCGCCGGGACAGAATATCAATGAGCAGTTCTTC

size: few
J: TRBJ1-2
V: TRBV27
D: TRBD1
CDR3: CASSPGLGQGGGGYTF
DNA: TGTGCCAGCAGTCCTGGGCTCGGACAGGGGGGCGGTGGCTACACCTTC

size: .
J: TRBJ2-7
V: TRBV18
D: .
CDR3: CASSPGGRSYEQYF
DNA: TGTGCCAGCTCACCTGGAGGGCGGTCCTACGAGCAGTACTTC

size: .
J: TRBJ1-4
V: TRBV18
D: .
CDR3: CASSPGQNEKLFF
DNA: TGTGCCAGCTCACCAGGGCAGAATGAAAAACTGTTTTTT

size: .
J: TRBJ2-1
V: TRBV3-1/TRBV3-2
D: TRBD2
CDR3: CASSQGGGLAGGHNEQFF
DNA: TGTGCCAGCAGCCAAGGAGGGGGACTAGCGGGAGGGCACAATGAGCAGTTCTTC

size: .
J: TRBJ1-2
V: TRBV4-1
D: .
CDR3: CASSQDGGENRKNYGYTF
DNA: TGCGCCAGCAGCCAAGATGGGGGGGAGAACAGAAAGAACTATGGCTACACCTTC

size: once
J: TRBJ1-5
V: TRBV19
D: .
CDR3: CASSIRQGSWNSNQPQHF
DNA: TGTGCCAGTAGTATTCGTCAGGGCAGCTGGAATAGCAATCAGCCCCAGCATTTT

size: once
J: TRBJ1-1
V: TRBV7-9
D: TRBD1
CDR3: CASSFSTGGGTEAFF
DNA: TGTGCCAGCAGCTTTTCGACAGGGGGGGGCACTGAAGCTTTCTTT

size: .
J: TRBJ2-6
V: TRBV28
D: TRBD1
CDR3: CASSEGQGTFYSGANVLTF
DNA: TGTGCCAGCAGTGAAGGACAGGGCACTTTTTACTCTGGGGCCAACGTCCTGACTTTC

size: .
J: TRBJ1-4
V: TRBV6-5
D: .
CDR3: CASSRGTQSEKLFF
DNA: TGTGCCAGCAGTAGGGGAACCCAAAGTGAAAAACTGTTTTTT

size: once
J: TRBJ1-2
V: TRBV28
D: TRBD1
CDR3: CASSLGQGQLYGYTF
DNA: TGTGCCAGCAGTCTCGGACAGGGACAATTATATGGCTACACCTTC

size: .
J: TRBJ1-2
V: TRBV19
D: .
CDR3: CASSPGRGYTF
DNA: TGTGCCAGTAGTCCAGGGCGCGGCTACACCTTC

size: .
J: TRBJ2-7
V: TRBV19
D: .
CDR3: CASSPRRSGAYEQYF
DNA: TGTGCCAGTAGTCCGCGACGCTCGGGGGCCTACGAGCAGTACTTC

size: .
J: TRBJ2-1
V: TRBV27
D: TRBD2
CDR3: CASSPQRLAEYNEQFF
DNA: TGTGCCAGCAGTCCCCAGCGACTAGCGGAGTACAATGAGCAGTTCTTC

size: .
J: TRBJ1-2
V: TRBV6-2/TRBV6-3
D: .
CDR3: CASSYGLQANYGYTF
DNA: TGTGCCAGCAGTTACGGACTGCAAGCTAACTATGGCTACACCTTC

size: .
J: TRBJ2-5
V: TRBV6-2/TRBV6-3
D: .
CDR3: CASSYPTSARGETQYF
DNA: TGTGCCAGCAGTTACCCGACTAGCGCCAGGGGGGAGACCCAGTACTTC

size: .
J: TRBJ2-7
V: TRBV6-2/TRBV6-3
D: .
CDR3: CASSSLTSSSYEQYF
DNA: TGTGCCAGCAGTTCCCTAACTAGCAGTTCCTACGAGCAGTACTTC

size: .
J: TRBJ2-7
V: TRBV7-3
D: .
CDR3: CASSATNTVPYEQYF
DNA: TGTGCCAGCAGCGCCACCAACACCGTTCCCTACGAGCAGTACTTC

size: .
J: TRBJ2-2
V: TRBV2
D: .
CDR3: CASRGEDTGELFF
DNA: TGTGCCAGCAGAGGGGAGGACACCGGGGAGCTGTTTTTT

size: .
J: TRBJ2-7
V: TRBV7-2
D: .
CDR3: CASARSVYEQYF
DNA: TGTGCCAGTGCTCGGTCTGTCTACGAGCAGTACTTC

size: .
J: TRBJ2-5
V: TRBV28
D: .
CDR3: CASSLGTFQETQYF
DNA: TGTGCCAGCAGTTTGGGGACTTTCCAAGAGACCCAGTACTTC

size: .
J: TRBJ2-7
V: TRBV7-9
D: TRBD2
CDR3: CASSRYGLADKDYEQYF
DNA: TGTGCCAGCAGCCGATACGGACTAGCGGATAAGGACTACGAGCAGTACTTC

size: many
J: TRBJ1-2
V: TRBV9
D: .
CDR3: CASTRVDHNYGYTF
DNA: TGTGCCAGCACCCGGGTGGATCATAACTATGGCTACACCTTC

size: .
J: TRBJ2-7
V: TRBV21-1
D: .
CDR3: CASTIDRASYEQYF
DNA: TGTGCCAGCACCATCGACAGGGCCTCCTACGAGCAGTACTTC

size: .
J: TRBJ1-6
V: TRBV30
D: .
CDR3: CAWNDRLNSPLHF
DNA: TGTGCCTGGAACGACAGGTTAAATTCACCCCTCCACTTT

size: .
J: TRBJ2-5
V: TRBV7-8
D: .
CDR3: CASSLGRKDEETQYF
DNA: TGTGCCAGCAGCTTAGGGAGGAAGGACGAAGAGACCCAGTACTTC

size: once
J: TRBJ1-5
V: TRBV19
D: .
CDR3: CASTLGPTGRGQPQHF
DNA: TGTGCCAGTACCCTTGGGCCCACAGGGAGGGGTCAGCCCCAGCATTTT

size: once
J: TRBJ1-1
V: TRBV28
D: .
CDR3: CASSLLTGGPSEAFF
DNA: TGTGCCAGCAGTTTATTGACAGGCGGCCCCTCTGAAGCTTTCTTT

size: .
J: TRBJ2-1
V: TRBV5-1
D: .
CDR3: CASSLVRVGDEQFF
DNA: TGCGCCAGCAGCTTGGTCAGGGTAGGCGATGAGCAGTTCTTC

size: .
J: TRBJ2-7
V: TRBV16
D: .
CDR3: CASSQSHRVPYEQYF
DNA: TGTGCCAGCAGCCAATCCCACAGGGTCCCCTACGAGCAGTACTTC

size: .
J: TRBJ2-3
V: TRBV5-6
D: TRBD1
CDR3: CASSSTDRGRTDTQYF
DNA: TGTGCCAGCAGCTCGACCGACAGGGGGCGCACAGATACGCAGTATTTT

size: .
J: TRBJ2-3
V: TRBV5-6
D: TRBD2
CDR3: CASSWRVAGTDTQYF
DNA: TGTGCCAGCAGCTGGAGGGTAGCGGGAACAGATACGCAGTATTTT

size: .
J: TRBJ1-4
V: TRBV2
D: .
CDR3: CASRGGTGQLFF
DNA: TGTGCCAGCAGGGGGGGAACAGGCCAACTGTTTTTT

size: once
J: TRBJ2-3
V: TRBV6-1
D: TRBD2
CDR3: CASSEDVAGAPDTQYF
DNA: TGTGCCAGCAGTGAAGATGTAGCGGGAGCCCCAGATACGCAGTATTTT

size: .
J: TRBJ1-2
V: TRBV9
D: TRBD1
CDR3: CASSMRPDRASDFYGYTF
DNA: TGTGCCAGCAGCATGAGACCAGACAGGGCCTCAGATTTTTATGGCTACACCTTC

size: .
J: TRBJ2-2
V: TRBV6-2/TRBV6-3
D: TRBD2
CDR3: CASSQLAGANTGELFF
DNA: TGTGCCAGCAGCCAACTAGCGGGAGCGAACACCGGGGAGCTGTTTTTT

size: .
J: TRBJ2-7
V: TRBV9
D: TRBD2
CDR3: CASTLGLAETYEQYF
DNA: TGTGCCAGCACCCTGGGACTAGCGGAGACCTACGAGCAGTACTTC

size: .
J: TRBJ1-5
V: TRBV24-1
D: .
CDR3: CATSDLGGDSNQPQHF
DNA: TGTGCCACCAGTGATTTAGGAGGGGATAGCAATCAGCCCCAGCATTTT

size: .
J: TRBJ2-7
V: TRBV7-6
D: TRBD1
CDR3: CASSSGTGLVEQYF
DNA: TGTGCCAGCAGCTCCGGGACAGGGCTGGTCGAGCAGTACTTC

size: .
J: TRBJ2-5
V: TRBV5-4
D: .
CDR3: CATLRGSEETQYF
DNA: TGTGCCACGCTTAGGGGATCTGAGGAGACCCAGTACTTC

size: few
J: TRBJ1-5
V: TRBV6-5
D: TRBD1
CDR3: CASSWTGGNQPQHF
DNA: TGTGCCAGCAGTTGGACAGGGGGCAATCAGCCCCAGCATTTT

size: .
J: TRBJ1-6
V: TRBV28
D: .
CDR3: CASSSSGNSPLHF
DNA: TGTGCCAGCAGTTCATCAGGAAATTCACCCCTCCACTTT

size: .
J: TRBJ1-2
V: TRBV12-5
D: .
CDR3: CASGSDIGGTSPALGGYTF
DNA: TGTGCTAGTGGTTCCGACATCGGGGGAACATCCCCGGCCCTAGGAGGCTACACCTTC